This TCR beta chain was obtained from a study of shared clonotypes between healthy human individuals. Study background: Those who served as donors were a couple of women and a few men between the ages of 18 and 49.

Germline V gene lookup returns CDR1 MNHNS and CDR2 SASEGT. Trimming left V 8 bases short and J 7 bases short, with 17 bases between. The CDR3 is 13 residues long. Profiled with immunoSEQ multiplex PCR; TCRdb holds only in-frame clones, not every one. The sample includes about 2.4 million clones, over 85% seen only once; the top ten take 0.11% to 0.15%. A few counts support this clone. The chain uses TRBV6-1 and TRBJ1-1; D may be TRBD1 (6 bases). The receptor was derived from a man aged 18 to 29 in good health. Sequencing was done on a sample of naive CD4+ T cells sorted from blood. The subset was: CD45RA+ positively selected. CDR3 DNA: TGTGCCAGCTCTGAAACCCGGACAGTTGAAGCTTTCTTT. It specifies CASSETRTVEAFF.